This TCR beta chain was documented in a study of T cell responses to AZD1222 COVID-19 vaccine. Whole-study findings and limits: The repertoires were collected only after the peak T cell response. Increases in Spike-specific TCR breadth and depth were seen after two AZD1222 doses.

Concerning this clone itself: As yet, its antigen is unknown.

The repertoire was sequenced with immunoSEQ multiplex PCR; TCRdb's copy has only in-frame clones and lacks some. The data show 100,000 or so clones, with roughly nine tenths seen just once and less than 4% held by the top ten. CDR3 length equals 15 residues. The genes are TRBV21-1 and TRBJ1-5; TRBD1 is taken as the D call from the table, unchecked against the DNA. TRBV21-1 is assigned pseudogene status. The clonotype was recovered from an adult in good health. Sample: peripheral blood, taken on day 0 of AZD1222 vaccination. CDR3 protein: CASSKIDRDHQPQHF. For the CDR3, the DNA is TGTGCCAGCAGCAAAATCGACAGGGACCATCAGCCCCAGCATTTT.